Listed below are T cell receptor beta chains from one sample, sequenced in a study of CD8 T cells in ankylosing spondylitis. TCRdb used MiXCR to reprocess the 5' RACE reads, holding one entry per CDR3 protein. The table shows around 770,000 distinct CDR3 sequences, with around a fifth occurring only once. The sample was blood, either unsorted or a sorted T cell fraction (not recorded which). These receptors were collected from a male donor with ankylosing spondylitis. Each CDR3 is given with its conserved first and last residue. Fields, in order: D gene, V gene, J gene, CDR3 protein. D genes are given only for firm matches.

d_gene: .
v_gene: TRBV12-3/TRBV12-4
j_gene: TRBJ1-1
CDR3aa: CASSTTPSEAFF

d_gene: .
v_gene: TRBV29-1
j_gene: TRBJ2-6
CDR3aa: CSVVAQGRSGANVLTF

d_gene: TRBD2
v_gene: TRBV6-5
j_gene: TRBJ2-1
CDR3aa: CASSYSSSGRNYNEQFF

d_gene: TRBD2
v_gene: TRBV3-1
j_gene: TRBJ2-1
CDR3aa: CASSPQDGTRMWF

d_gene: TRBD1
v_gene: TRBV5-1
j_gene: TRBJ2-2
CDR3aa: CASSSRWTGEANTGELFF

d_gene: TRBD2
v_gene: TRBV3-1
j_gene: TRBJ2-5
CDR3aa: CASQPNPTSGTQETQYF

d_gene: TRBD2
v_gene: TRBV28
j_gene: TRBJ2-5
CDR3aa: CASSLPSGLAGVETQYF

d_gene: .
v_gene: TRBV9
j_gene: TRBJ1-3
CDR3aa: CASSVDPGSGNTIYF

d_gene: .
v_gene: TRBV11-2
j_gene: TRBJ2-2
CDR3aa: CASSIRDRNTGELFF

d_gene: .
v_gene: TRBV2
j_gene: TRBJ2-1
CDR3aa: CASSEVGISYNEQFF

d_gene: .
v_gene: TRBV29-1
j_gene: TRBJ1-1
CDR3aa: CSVEPQPGTEAFF

d_gene: TRBD1
v_gene: TRBV7-9
j_gene: TRBJ2-7
CDR3aa: CASSREGTAQYF

d_gene: TRBD2
v_gene: TRBV4-3
j_gene: TRBJ2-3
CDR3aa: CASSQGTSGTTDTQYF

d_gene: .
v_gene: TRBV5-1
j_gene: TRBJ2-3
CDR3aa: CASSSDSTDTQYF

d_gene: TRBD1
v_gene: TRBV20-1
j_gene: TRBJ1-2
CDR3aa: CSARAGTAYGYTF

d_gene: .
v_gene: TRBV12-3/TRBV12-4
j_gene: TRBJ2-1
CDR3aa: CASIREEKLGAYNEQFF

d_gene: .
v_gene: TRBV7-9
j_gene: TRBJ1-2
CDR3aa: CASSLSNGYTF